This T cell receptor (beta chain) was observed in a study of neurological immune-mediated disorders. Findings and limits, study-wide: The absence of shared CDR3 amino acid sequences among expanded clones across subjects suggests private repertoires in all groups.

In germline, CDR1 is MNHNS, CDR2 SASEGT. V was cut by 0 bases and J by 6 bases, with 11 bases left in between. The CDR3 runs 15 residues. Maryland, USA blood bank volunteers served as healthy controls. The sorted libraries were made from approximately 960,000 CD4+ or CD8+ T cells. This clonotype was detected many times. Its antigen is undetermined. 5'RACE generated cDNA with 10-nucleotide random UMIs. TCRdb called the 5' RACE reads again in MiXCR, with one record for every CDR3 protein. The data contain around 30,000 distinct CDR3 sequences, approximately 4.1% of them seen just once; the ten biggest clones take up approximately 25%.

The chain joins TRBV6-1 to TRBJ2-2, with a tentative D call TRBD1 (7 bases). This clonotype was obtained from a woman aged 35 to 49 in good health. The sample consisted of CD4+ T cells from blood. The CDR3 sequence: CASSEATRGAGELFF. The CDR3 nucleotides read TGTGCCAGCAGTGAAGCGACCAGGGGGGCCGGGGAGCTGTTTTTT.